The 12 T cell receptor beta chains given below trace back to one sample, sequenced in a study of OX40 agonist ivuxolimab in advanced cancers. Receptor libraries were prepared by the immunoSEQ multiplex PCR assay. TCRdb mirrors the immuneACCESS table, restricted to in-frame sequences. Some clones are absent from its copies; in checked studies, under half trace to an unresolved V gene, and the reason for the others is unknown. The sample table records some 77,000 clones; 85% to 90% of these occur just once. The ten most abundant clones make up 1.1% of the sample. Material: CD4+ or CD8+ T cells sorted from blood, obtained in a trial of the OX40 agonist ivuxolimab. These receptors all stem from an adult with an advanced solid tumor such as melanoma, head and neck, liver or kidney cancer.

This chain connects TRBV21-1 to TRBJ2-2; the table's TRBD1 call for D was not verified on the DNA. TRBV21-1 is reported as a pseudogene. The CDR3 has 17 amino acids. In nucleotides, the CDR3 is TGTGCCAGCAGCAAGGGAAGACAGGGGGGAATCACCGGGGAGCTGTTTTTT. Its translation is CASSKGRQGGITGELFF.

This clone was seen a single time. The V gene is TRBV2, the J gene TRBJ1-5; no definite D call. V lost 7 bases, J lost 0 bases, and 13 bases lay in between. Germline values: CDR1 SNHLY, CDR2 FYNNEI. The CDR3 runs 15 residues. Written as DNA, the CDR3 is TGTGCCAGCAATGAGGGTATCTCTAGCAATCAGCCCCAGCATTTT. This gives the protein CASNEGISSNQPQHF. The variable domain in full, with the rest retrieved from reference TRBV2 and TRBJ1-5, is EPEVTQTPSHQVTQMGQEVILRCVPISNHLYFYWYRQILGQKVEFLVSFYNNEISEKSEIFDDQFSVERPDGSNFTLKIRSTKLEDSAMYFCASNEGISSNQPQHFGDGTRLSIL.

This clone was seen once. The chain uses TRBV30 and TRBJ2-7; a weak D match, TRBD2 (6 bases). The CDR3 spans 12 residues. V shed 3 bases and J shed 3 bases, with 9 bases lying between them. Germline V gene data show CDR1 as GTSNPN and CDR2 as SVGIG (reference sequence). The CDR3 is CAWSNSGYEQYF. The CDR3 DNA reads TGTGCCTGGAGCAATAGCGGCTACGAGCAGTACTTC.

The rearrangement joins TRBV7-9 to TRBJ1-2; 7 bases line up with TRBD1. Germline values: CDR1 SEHNR, CDR2 FQNEAQ (reference sequence). The junction had 4 bases not matched to a gene; V was cut back by 6 bases and J by 3 bases. The CDR3 extends over 13 amino acids. CDR3 coding DNA: TGTGCCAGCAGTGTCGGGACAGACTATGGCTACACCTTC. It specifies CASSVGTDYGYTF.

V usage is TRBV7-9 and J usage is TRBJ1-4; 9 positions agree with TRBD1. The germline CDR1 and CDR2 sequences are SEHNR and FQNEAQ (reference sequence). Germline trimming cut 8 bases from V and 7 bases from J; bases unmatched to any gene: 11. This CDR3 is 15 amino acids long. The CDR3 DNA reads as TGTGCCAGCGACAAAGGGACAGGGAACGTTGAAAAACTGTTTTTT. This codes for CASDKGTGNVEKLFF.

In its sample, this clone was seen a few times. The chain carries TRBV6-5 and TRBJ2-1, with D possibly TRBD1 on 6 matching bases. The CDR3 sequence is 14 residues long. Trimming left V 4 bases short and J 5 bases short, with 12 bases between. The V gene's germline CDR1 is MNHEY and CDR2 SVGAGI. CDR3 sequence (DNA): TGTGCCAGCAGTTCATCTTCAGGGGACAATGAGCAGTTCTTC. The encoded protein is CASSSSSGDNEQFF.

The chain joins TRBV29-1 to TRBJ2-3; D not resolved. CDR3 length: 13 amino acids. Germline V CDR1 and CDR2: SQVTM, ANQGSEA. The V end was cut by 3 bases, the J end by 2 bases, with 9 bases between. CDR3 region: CSVEVLNTDTQYF. CDR3 DNA: TGCAGCGTTGAGGTGCTAAACACAGATACGCAGTATTTT.

In this sample, this clone turned up once. This chain's CDR3 is CASSQAQRTDSGNTIYF. CDR3 nucleotide sequence: TGCGCCAGCAGCCAAGCCCAGAGGACAGACTCTGGAAACACCATATATTTT. J is TRBJ1-3 and V is TRBV4-1, with a weak D call TRBD1 (6 bases). The germline V gene encodes CDR1 MGHRA and CDR2 YSYEKL. The CDR3 consists of 17 residues. V was trimmed by 1 base and J by 0 bases, leaving 13 bases between them.

This clone was found a few times. This chain joins TRBV11-2 and TRBJ1-2, with 7 positions matching TRBD1. The CDR3 is 15 residues long. Germline lookup yields CDR1 SGHAT and CDR2 FQNNGV. V was pared by 4 bases and J by 8 bases, with 13 bases of the junction left unmatched. The CDR3 sequence is CASSSDRAVTRGYTF. The CDR3, as DNA: TGTGCCAGCAGCTCCGACAGGGCGGTAACGCGGGGCTACACCTTC.

The V gene is TRBV10-3, the J gene TRBJ2-2; D gene uncertain. CDR3 length: 15 amino acids. Per the germline V gene, CDR1 is ENHRY and CDR2 is SYGVKD. The germline V and J ends were trimmed by 2 bases and 3 bases, with 10 bases remaining between them. The CDR3: CAISERPGDTGELFF. The DNA for the CDR3 is TGTGCCATCAGTGAGCGGCCCGGAGACACCGGGGAGCTGTTTTTT.

The table lists this clone with a count of one. The rearrangement joins TRBV5-4 to TRBJ2-1; D may be TRBD2 (6 bases). This CDR3 is built from 16 residues. CDR1 is SGHNT and CDR2 is YYREEE in the germline V gene (reference sequence). V lost 0 bases, J lost 0 bases, and 10 bases lay in between. Written as DNA, the CDR3 is TGTGCCAGCAGCTTGGGCGGGAAGAGCTCCTACAATGAGCAGTTCTTC. This gives the protein CASSLGGKSSYNEQFF.

The chain is built from TRBV18 and TRBJ1-5; 7 bases are a match to TRBD1. Looked up from germline, CDR1 is KGHSH and CDR2 is LQKENI. J gave up 3 bases and V 5 bases, and 7 bases lay outside the gene matches. There are 15 residues in the CDR3. For the CDR3, the DNA is TGTGCCAGCTCAGAGAGTACAGGGGACAATCAGCCCCAGCATTTT. This translates into CASSESTGDNQPQHF. Complete variable domain (other parts from reference TRBV18 and TRBJ1-5): NAGVMQNPRHLVRRRGQEARLRCSPMKGHSHVYWYRQLPEEGLKFMVYLQKENIIDESGMPKERFSAEFPKEGPSILRIQQVVRGDSAAYFCASSESTGDNQPQHFGDGTRLSIL.